This T cell receptor (beta chain) was captured in a study of cytomegalovirus exposure and HLA in healthy donors. The primer mix had 60 Vbeta and 13 Jbeta primers. Sequencing used immunoSEQ multiplex PCR; TCRdb keeps in-frame clones, though not all of them. The sample records 90,000 or so clones, roughly 80% being singletons. CDR1 and CDR2 from the germline V gene are MDHEN and SYDVKM. Trimming stripped 6 bases from V and 5 bases from J, with 8 bases between. This CDR3 region has 12 residues. The gene calls are TRBV28 and TRBJ1-5; D is ambiguous. This receptor was taken from a man in his thirties or forties in good health and CMV-seropositive. Specimen: PBMCs. CDR3 sequence (DNA): TGTGCCAGCAGGAGCCGGGATCAGCCCCAGCATTTT. Amino acid sequence: CASRSRDQPQHF.